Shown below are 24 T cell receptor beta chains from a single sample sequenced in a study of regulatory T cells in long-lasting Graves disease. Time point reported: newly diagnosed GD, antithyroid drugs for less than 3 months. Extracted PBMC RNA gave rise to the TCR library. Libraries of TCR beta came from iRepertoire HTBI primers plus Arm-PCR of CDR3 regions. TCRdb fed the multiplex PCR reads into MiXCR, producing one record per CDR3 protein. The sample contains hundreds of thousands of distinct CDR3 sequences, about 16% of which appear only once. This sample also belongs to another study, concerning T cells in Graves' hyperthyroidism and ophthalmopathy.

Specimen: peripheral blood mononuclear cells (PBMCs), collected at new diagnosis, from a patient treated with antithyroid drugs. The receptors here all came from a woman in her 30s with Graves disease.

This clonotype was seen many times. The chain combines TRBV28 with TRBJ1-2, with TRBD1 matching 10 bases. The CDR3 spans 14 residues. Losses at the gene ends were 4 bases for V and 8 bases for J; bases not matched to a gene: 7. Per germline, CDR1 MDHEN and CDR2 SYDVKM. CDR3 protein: CASSSGTGAVGYTF. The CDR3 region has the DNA TGTGCCAGCAGTTCCGGGACAGGGGCGGTAGGCTACACCTTC.

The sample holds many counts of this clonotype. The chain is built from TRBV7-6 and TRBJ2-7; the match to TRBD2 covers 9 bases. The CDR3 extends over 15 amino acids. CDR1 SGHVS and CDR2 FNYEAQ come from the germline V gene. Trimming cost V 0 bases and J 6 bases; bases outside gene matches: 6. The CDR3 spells CASSLALAGKAEQYF. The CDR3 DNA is TGTGCCAGCAGCTTAGCGCTAGCGGGAAAAGCCGAGCAGTACTTC.

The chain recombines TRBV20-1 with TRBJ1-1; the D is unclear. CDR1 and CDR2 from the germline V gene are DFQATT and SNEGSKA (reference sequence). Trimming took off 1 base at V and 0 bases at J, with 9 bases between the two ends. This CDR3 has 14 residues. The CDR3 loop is CSARVQELNTEAFF. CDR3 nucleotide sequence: TGCAGTGCTAGAGTCCAAGAGCTGAACACTGAAGCTTTCTTT.

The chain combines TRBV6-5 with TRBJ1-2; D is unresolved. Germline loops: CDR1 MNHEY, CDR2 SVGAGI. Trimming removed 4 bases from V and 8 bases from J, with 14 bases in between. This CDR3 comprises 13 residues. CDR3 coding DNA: TGTGCCAGCAGTTTTTTAATTCGCGAAGGCTACACCTTC. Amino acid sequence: CASSFLIREGYTF.

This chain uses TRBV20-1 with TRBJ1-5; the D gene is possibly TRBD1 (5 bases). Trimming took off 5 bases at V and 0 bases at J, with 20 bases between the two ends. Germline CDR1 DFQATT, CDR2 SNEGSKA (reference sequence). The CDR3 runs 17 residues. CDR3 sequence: CSAFDFRTRYSNQPQHF. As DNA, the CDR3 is TGCAGTGCTTTTGACTTCCGGACACGTTATAGCAATCAGCCCCAGCATTTT.

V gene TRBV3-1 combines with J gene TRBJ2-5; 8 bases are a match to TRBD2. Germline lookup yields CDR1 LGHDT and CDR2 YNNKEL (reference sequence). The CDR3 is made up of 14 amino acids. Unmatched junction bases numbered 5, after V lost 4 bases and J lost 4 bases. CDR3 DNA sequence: TGTGCCAGCAGCCCCCCGGGAGGGTTAGAGACCCAGTACTTC. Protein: CASSPPGGLETQYF.

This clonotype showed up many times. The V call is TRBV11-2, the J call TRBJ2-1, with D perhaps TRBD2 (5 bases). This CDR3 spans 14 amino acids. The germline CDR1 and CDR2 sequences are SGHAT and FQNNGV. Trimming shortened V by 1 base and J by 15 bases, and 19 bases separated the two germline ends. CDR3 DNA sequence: TGTGCCAGCAGCTTAGTATTTGGCCAGCTAGCACGGTTCTTC. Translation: CASSLVFGQLARFF.

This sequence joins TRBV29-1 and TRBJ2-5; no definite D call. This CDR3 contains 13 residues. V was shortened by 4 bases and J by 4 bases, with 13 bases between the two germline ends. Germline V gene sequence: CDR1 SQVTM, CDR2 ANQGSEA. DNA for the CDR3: TGCAGCGTTGTGCCGGATCAGGTAGAGACCCAGTACTTC. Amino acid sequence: CSVVPDQVETQYF.

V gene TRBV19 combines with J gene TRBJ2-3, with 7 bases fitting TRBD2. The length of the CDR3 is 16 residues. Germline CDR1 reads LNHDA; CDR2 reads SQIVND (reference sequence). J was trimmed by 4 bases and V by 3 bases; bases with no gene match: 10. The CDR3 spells CASSIRGGSVADTQYF. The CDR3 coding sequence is TGTGCCAGTAGTATCCGCGGCGGGAGTGTGGCAGATACGCAGTATTTT.

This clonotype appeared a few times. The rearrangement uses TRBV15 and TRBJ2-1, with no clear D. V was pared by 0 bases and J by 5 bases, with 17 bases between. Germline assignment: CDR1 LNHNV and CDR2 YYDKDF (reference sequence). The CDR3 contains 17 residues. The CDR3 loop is CATSRDVAPRNNNEQFF. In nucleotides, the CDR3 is TGTGCCACCAGCAGAGATGTCGCCCCTAGAAATAACAATGAGCAGTTCTTC. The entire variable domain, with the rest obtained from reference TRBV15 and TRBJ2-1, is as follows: DAMVIQNPRYQVTQFGKPVTLSCSQTLNHNVMYWYQQKSSQAPKLLFHYYDKDFNNEADTPDNFQSRRPNTSFCFLDIRSPGLGDTAMYLCATSRDVAPRNNNEQFFGPGTRLTVL.

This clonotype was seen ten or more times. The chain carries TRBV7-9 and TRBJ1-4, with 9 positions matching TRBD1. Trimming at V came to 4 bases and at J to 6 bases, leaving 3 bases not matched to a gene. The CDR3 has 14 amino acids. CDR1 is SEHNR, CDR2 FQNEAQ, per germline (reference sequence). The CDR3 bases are TGTGCCAGCAGCTCGGGACAGGGTCATGAAAAACTGTTTTTT. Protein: CASSSGQGHEKLFF.

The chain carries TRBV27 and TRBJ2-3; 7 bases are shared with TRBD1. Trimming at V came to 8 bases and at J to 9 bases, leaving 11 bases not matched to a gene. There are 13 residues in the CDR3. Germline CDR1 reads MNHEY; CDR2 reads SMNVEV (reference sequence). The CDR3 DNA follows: TGTGCCAGCTCGGGACAGCCCTTTGGAACGCAGTATTTT. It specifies CASSGQPFGTQYF.

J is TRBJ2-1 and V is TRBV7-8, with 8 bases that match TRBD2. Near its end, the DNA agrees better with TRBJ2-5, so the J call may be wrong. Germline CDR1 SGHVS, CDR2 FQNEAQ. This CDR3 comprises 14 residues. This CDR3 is CASSLHREGGTQYF. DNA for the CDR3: TGTGCCAGCAGCTTACATCGGGAGGGTGGGACCCAGTACTTC.

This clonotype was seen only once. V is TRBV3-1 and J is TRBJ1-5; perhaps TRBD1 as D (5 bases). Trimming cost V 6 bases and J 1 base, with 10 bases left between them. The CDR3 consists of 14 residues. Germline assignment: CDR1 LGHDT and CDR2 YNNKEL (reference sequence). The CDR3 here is CASRSSGSNQPQHF. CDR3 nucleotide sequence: TGTGCCAGCAGATCGTCAGGGAGCAATCAGCCCCAGCATTTT.

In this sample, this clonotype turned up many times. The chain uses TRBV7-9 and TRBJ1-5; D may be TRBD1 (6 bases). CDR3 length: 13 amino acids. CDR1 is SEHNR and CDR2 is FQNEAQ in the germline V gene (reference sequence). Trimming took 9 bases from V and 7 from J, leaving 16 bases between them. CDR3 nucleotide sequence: TGTGCCAGTCAACAGGGATCAGGACAGCCCCAGCATTTT. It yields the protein CASQQGSGQPQHF.

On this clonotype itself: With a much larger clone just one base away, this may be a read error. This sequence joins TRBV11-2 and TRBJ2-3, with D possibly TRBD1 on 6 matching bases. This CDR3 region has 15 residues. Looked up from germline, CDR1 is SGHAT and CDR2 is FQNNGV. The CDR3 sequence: CARSLQGLSTDTQYF. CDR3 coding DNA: TGTGCCAGAAGCTTACAGGGCCTGAGCACAGATACGCAGTATTTT. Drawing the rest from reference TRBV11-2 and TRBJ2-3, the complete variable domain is EAGVAQSPRYKIIEKRQSVAFWCNPISGHATLYWYQQILGQGPKLLIQFQNNGVVDDSQLPKDRFSAERLKGVDSTLKIQPAKLEDSAVYLCARSLQGLSTDTQYFGPGTRLTVL.

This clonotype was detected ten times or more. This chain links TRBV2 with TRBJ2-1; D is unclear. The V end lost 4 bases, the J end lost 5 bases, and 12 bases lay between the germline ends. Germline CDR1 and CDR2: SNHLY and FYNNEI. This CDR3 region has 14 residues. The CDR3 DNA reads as TGTGCCAGCAGTGTTGGCCCCTTGAACAATGAGCAGTTCTTC. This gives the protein CASSVGPLNNEQFF.

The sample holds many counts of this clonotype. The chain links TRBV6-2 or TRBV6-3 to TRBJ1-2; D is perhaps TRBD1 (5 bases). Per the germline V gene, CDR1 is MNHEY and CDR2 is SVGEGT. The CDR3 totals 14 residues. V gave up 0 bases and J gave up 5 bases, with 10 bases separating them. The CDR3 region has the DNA TGTGCCAGCAGTTACTCGGCGGGGGGGTATGGCTACACCTTC. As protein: CASSYSAGGYGYTF.

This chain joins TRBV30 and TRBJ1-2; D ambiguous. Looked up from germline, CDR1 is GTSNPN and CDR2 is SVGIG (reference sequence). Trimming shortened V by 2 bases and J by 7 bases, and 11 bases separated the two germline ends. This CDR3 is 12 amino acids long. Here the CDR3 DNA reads TGTGCCTGGAGTTCTGGGCAGCTTGGCTACACCTTC. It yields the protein CAWSSGQLGYTF.

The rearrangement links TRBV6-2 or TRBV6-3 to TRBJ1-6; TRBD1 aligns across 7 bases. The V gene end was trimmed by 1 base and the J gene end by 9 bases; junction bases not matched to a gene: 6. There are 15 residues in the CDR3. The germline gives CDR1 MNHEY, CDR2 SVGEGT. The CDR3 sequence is CASSYFGQEVSPLHF. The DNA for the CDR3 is TGTGCCAGCAGTTACTTCGGACAGGAGGTTTCACCCCTCCACTTT.

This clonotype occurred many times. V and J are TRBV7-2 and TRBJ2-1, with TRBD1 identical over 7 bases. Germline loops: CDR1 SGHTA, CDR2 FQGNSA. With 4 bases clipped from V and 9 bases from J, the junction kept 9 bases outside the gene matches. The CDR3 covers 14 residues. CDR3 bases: TGTGCCAGCAGCTCGCTGACAGGGATCGGTGAGCAGTTCTTC. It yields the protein CASSSLTGIGEQFF.

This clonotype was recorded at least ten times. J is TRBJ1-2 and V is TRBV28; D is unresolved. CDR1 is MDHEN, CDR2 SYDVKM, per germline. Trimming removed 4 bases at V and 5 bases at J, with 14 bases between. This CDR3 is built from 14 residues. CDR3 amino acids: CASSSTPLGYGYTF. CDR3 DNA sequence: TGTGCCAGCAGTTCGACACCCTTAGGATATGGCTACACCTTC.

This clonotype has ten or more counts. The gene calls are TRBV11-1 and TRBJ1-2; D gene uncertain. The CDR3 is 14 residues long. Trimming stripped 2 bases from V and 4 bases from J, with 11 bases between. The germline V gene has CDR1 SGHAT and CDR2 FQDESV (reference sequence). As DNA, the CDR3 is TGTGCCAGCAGCTTATACGAGGGAGGCTATGGCTACACCTTC. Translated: CASSLYEGGYGYTF.

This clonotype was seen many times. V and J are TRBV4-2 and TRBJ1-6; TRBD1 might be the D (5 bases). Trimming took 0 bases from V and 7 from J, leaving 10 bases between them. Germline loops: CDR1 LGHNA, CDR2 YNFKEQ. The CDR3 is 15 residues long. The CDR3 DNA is TGTGCCAGCAGCCAAGACGGACAAGGAAATTCACCCCTCCACTTT. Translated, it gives CASSQDGQGNSPLHF.